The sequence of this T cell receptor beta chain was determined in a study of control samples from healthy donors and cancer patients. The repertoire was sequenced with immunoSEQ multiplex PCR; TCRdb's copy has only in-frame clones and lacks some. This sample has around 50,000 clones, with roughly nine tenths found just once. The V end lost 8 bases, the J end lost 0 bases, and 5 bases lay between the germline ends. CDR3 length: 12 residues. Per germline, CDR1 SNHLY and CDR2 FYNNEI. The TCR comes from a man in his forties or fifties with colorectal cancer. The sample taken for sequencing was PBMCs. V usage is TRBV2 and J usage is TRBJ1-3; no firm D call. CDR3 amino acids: CASESSGNTIYF. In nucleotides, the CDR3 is TGTGCCAGCGAGAGCTCTGGAAACACCATATATTTT.